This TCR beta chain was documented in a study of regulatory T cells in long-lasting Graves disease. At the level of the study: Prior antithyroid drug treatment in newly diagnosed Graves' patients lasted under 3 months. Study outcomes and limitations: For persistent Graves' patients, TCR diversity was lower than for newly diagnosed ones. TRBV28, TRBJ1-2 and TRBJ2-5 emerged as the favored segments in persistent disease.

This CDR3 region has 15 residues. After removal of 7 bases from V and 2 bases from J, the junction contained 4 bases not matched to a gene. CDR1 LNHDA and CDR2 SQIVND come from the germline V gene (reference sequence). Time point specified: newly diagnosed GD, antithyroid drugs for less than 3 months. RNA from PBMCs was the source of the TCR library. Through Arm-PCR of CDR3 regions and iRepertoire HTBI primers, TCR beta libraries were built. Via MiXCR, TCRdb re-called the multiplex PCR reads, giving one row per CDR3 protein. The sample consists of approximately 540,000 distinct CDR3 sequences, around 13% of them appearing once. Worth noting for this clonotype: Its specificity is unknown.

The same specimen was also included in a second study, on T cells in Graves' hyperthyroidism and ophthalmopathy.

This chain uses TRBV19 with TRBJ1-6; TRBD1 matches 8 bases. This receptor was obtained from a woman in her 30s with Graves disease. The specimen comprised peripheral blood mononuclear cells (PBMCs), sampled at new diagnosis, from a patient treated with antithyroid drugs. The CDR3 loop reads CASKGQATYNSPLHF. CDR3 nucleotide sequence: TGTGCCAGTAAGGGACAGGCCACCTATAATTCACCCCTCCACTTT.